The 22 T cell receptor beta chains presented below share a single source sample, sequenced in a study of CD8+CD57+ T cells in acquired aplastic anemia. Selection for sequencing was limited to patients who had shown CD8+CD57+ cell expansion by flow cytometry. TCR beta VDJ and CDR3 profiles were obtained from a genomic DNA template. TCRdb itself ran the reads through MiXCR, one entry per CDR3 protein. The sample records around 430,000 distinct CDR3 sequences, approximately 33% being singletons. The sequencing sample was made of sorted CD4+, CD8+, or CD8+CD57+ T cells (not recorded which) from PBMCs. All receptors come from a human donor with aplastic anemia.

The chain recombines TRBV4-3 with TRBJ2-7; possibly TRBD2 for D (6 bases). The CDR3 runs to 16 residues. Germline V lookup: CDR1 LGHNA, CDR2 YSLEER. Trimming cost V 4 bases and J 0 bases, with 16 bases left between them. The CDR3: CASSLREAGNSYEQYF. Here the CDR3 DNA reads TGCGCCAGCAGCCTCCGAGAAGCGGGCAACTCCTACGAGCAGTACTTC.

This chain uses TRBV20-1 with TRBJ2-3; 16 bases are shared with TRBD2. There are 18 residues in the CDR3. Unmatched junction bases numbered 5, after V lost 2 bases and J lost 0 bases. CDR1 is DFQATT and CDR2 is SNEGSKA in the germline V gene (reference sequence). The CDR3 protein is CSARSGTSGGASTDTQYF. In DNA form, the CDR3 reads TGCAGTGCTAGATCCGGGACTAGCGGGGGGGCTAGCACAGATACGCAGTATTTT.

The gene calls are TRBV6-1 and TRBJ1-5; D is perhaps TRBD1 (5 bases). Trimming removed 5 bases at V and 0 bases at J, with 14 bases between. This CDR3 spans 16 amino acids. Germline V gene data show CDR1 as MNHNS and CDR2 as SASEGT. CDR3 sequence: CASSQDTGDSNQPQHF. The CDR3 DNA is TGTGCCAGCAGTCAAGATACGGGGGATAGCAATCAGCCCCAGCATTTT.

The table lists this clonotype with many counts. The V and J genes are TRBV7-2 and TRBJ1-1; D possibly corresponds to TRBD1 (5 bases). The CDR3 runs 13 residues. The ends were cut back, 5 bases at V and 3 bases at J, with 10 bases in the middle. The germline V gene encodes CDR1 SGHTA and CDR2 FQGNSA. The CDR3 loop is CASSRQRDTEAFF. CDR3 DNA sequence: TGTGCCAGCAGCAGACAGCGGGACACTGAAGCTTTCTTT. The full variable domain, with the rest looked up from reference TRBV7-2 and TRBJ1-1, is GAGVSQSPSNKVTEKGKDVELRCDPISGHTALYWYRQSLGQGLEFLIYFQGNSAPDKSGLPSDRFSAERTGGSVSTLTIQRTQQEDSAVYLCASSRQRDTEAFFGQGTRLTVV.

This clonotype is a singleton in its sample. A clone one base away is much larger, so this may be a read error. This is likely a read error, given that the CDR3 carries no conserved phenylalanine or tryptophan at its end. The V call is TRBV20-1, the J call TRBJ1-2; the match to TRBD1 covers 7 bases. Germline V lookup: CDR1 DFQATT, CDR2 SNEGSKA (reference sequence). The CDR3 runs 14 residues. The V gene end was trimmed by 6 bases and the J gene end by 4 bases; junction bases not matched to a gene: 11. CDR3 sequence reads: CSAPGGGRSYGYTL. The CDR3 DNA follows: TGCAGTGCGCCAGGGGGGGGTCGTAGCTATGGCTACACCCTC.

Ten or more counts support this clonotype. The chain combines TRBV25-1 with TRBJ2-1, with unresolved D. The germline V and J ends were trimmed by 6 bases and 1 base, with 7 bases remaining between them. The CDR3 length is 13 residues. Germline V gene sequence: CDR1 MGHDK, CDR2 SYGVNS. CDR3 DNA sequence: TGTGCCAGCAGGGACGGGTCCTACAATGAGCAGTTCTTC. Amino acids: CASRDGSYNEQFF.

V gene TRBV24-1 combines with J gene TRBJ1-1, with D hard to call. Trimming removed 5 bases at V and 2 bases at J, with 8 bases between. In germline, CDR1 is KGHDR, CDR2 SFDVKD. CDR3 size: 13 residues. The CDR3 region is CATSGVDNTEAFF. The CDR3 DNA reads TGTGCCACCAGTGGTGTGGACAACACTGAAGCTTTCTTT.

V gene TRBV11-1 combines with J gene TRBJ2-2; TRBD2 aligns across 14 bases. After removal of 5 bases from V and 2 bases from J, the junction contained 4 bases not matched to a gene. CDR1 is SGHAT and CDR2 is FQDESV in the germline V gene (reference sequence). The CDR3 spans 17 residues. Written as DNA, the CDR3 is TGTGCCAGCAGCAGGACTAGCGGGGGGCTAAACACCGGGGAGCTGTTTTTT. Translation gives CASSRTSGGLNTGELFF.

V is TRBV5-1 and J is TRBJ2-3; D perhaps matches TRBD2 (7 bases). The CDR3 spans 16 residues. The germline V gene encodes CDR1 SGHRS and CDR2 YFSETQ. Trimming pared 7 bases from V and 0 bases from J, leaving 18 bases between. CDR3 amino acids: CASSDGGTLSTDTQYF. As DNA, the CDR3 is TGCGCCAGCTCGGACGGGGGGACACTCAGCACAGATACGCAGTATTTT.

This clonotype occurred many times. The chain links TRBV19 to TRBJ2-5, with TRBD2 matching over 8 bases. The CDR3 consists of 15 residues. Germline CDR1 LNHDA, CDR2 SQIVND (reference sequence). With V trimmed by 1 base and J by 4 bases, 5 bases remained unmatched. This chain's CDR3 is CASSIVAGGPETQYF. CDR3 sequence (DNA): TGTGCCAGTAGTATAGTGGCGGGGGGCCCAGAGACCCAGTACTTC.

A few counts support this clonotype. The chain is built from TRBV3-1 and TRBJ1-2; 10 bases are shared with TRBD1. This CDR3 is 14 amino acids long. J was trimmed by 6 bases and V by 6 bases; bases with no gene match: 7. Germline values: CDR1 LGHDT, CDR2 YNNKEL (reference sequence). The CDR3 region has the DNA TGTGCCAGCAGTTCCGGGACAGGGGTACATGGCTACACCTTC. Amino acid sequence: CASSSGTGVHGYTF.

In its sample, this clonotype was seen a few times. The V call is TRBV20-1, the J call TRBJ2-1; the D gene is possibly TRBD2 (6 bases). CDR1 is DFQATT, CDR2 SNEGSKA, per germline (reference sequence). V was shortened by 3 bases and J by 4 bases, with 10 bases between the two germline ends. The CDR3 loop spans 13 amino acids. CDR3 region: CSASLAIYNEQFF. CDR3 bases: TGCAGTGCTAGTCTAGCGATATACAATGAGCAGTTCTTC.

This rearrangement joins TRBV2 to TRBJ1-6, with TRBD1 as a possible D gene (5 bases). Trimming shortened V by 6 bases and J by 6 bases, and 12 bases separated the two germline ends. CDR1 SNHLY and CDR2 FYNNEI come from the germline V gene. This CDR3 contains 14 residues. CDR3: CASSRTGTNSPLHF. CDR3 sequence (DNA): TGTGCCAGCAGCCGTACAGGAACTAATTCACCCCTCCACTTT.

The V call is TRBV11-3, the J call TRBJ1-6; D is ambiguous. The ends were cut back, 3 bases at V and 2 bases at J, with 8 bases in the middle. The germline V gene has CDR1 SGHNT and CDR2 YENEEA. The CDR3 is 15 amino acids. CDR3 amino acids: CASSFVQTYNSPLHF. In DNA, the CDR3 is TGTGCCAGCAGCTTCGTCCAAACCTATAATTCACCCCTCCACTTT.

This clonotype has more than one count but fewer than ten. The chain recombines TRBV7-2 with TRBJ1-1; D not certain. The CDR3 totals 13 residues. Trimming removed 5 bases at V and 6 bases at J, with 13 bases between. CDR1 is SGHTA, CDR2 FQGNSA, per germline. For the CDR3, the DNA is TGTGCCAGCAGCCCCGATGGAGTCGCTGAAGCTTTCTTT. Amino acids: CASSPDGVAEAFF.

This clonotype was seen a few times. The rearrangement links TRBV20-1 to TRBJ1-1; D gene unclear. Germline CDR1 and CDR2: DFQATT and SNEGSKA (reference sequence). CDR3 length: 13 amino acids. Trimming took off 6 bases at V and 2 bases at J, with 13 bases between the two ends. The CDR3 is CSAQPDSNTEAFF. DNA of the CDR3: TGCAGTGCCCAGCCCGACTCCAACACTGAAGCTTTCTTT.

Concerning this clonotype: Relative to the germline gene, one junction end is altered; a read error may explain this. The rearrangement joins TRBV2 to TRBJ2-1; D is perhaps TRBD1 (6 bases). CDR1 is SNHLY, CDR2 FYNNEI, per germline. CDR3 length: 14 amino acids. This chain's CDR3 is CAISEAGEYNEQFF. The CDR3, as DNA: TGTGCCATCAGTGAGGCAGGGGAATACAATGAGCAGTTCTTC. The whole variable domain, remainder taken from reference TRBV2 and TRBJ2-1, is EPEVTQTPSHQVTQMGQEVILRCVPISNHLYFYWYRQILGQKVEFLVSFYNNEISEKSEIFDDQFSVERPDGSNFTLKIRSTKLEDSAMYFCAISEAGEYNEQFFGPGTRLTVL.

This clonotype was seen many times. The chain's CDR3 is CASSLYRETQYF. For the CDR3, the DNA is TGCGCCAGCAGCTTGTACAGGGAGACCCAGTACTTC. This sequence joins TRBV5-1 and TRBJ2-5, with D tentatively TRBD1 (5 bases). Trimming pared 1 base from V and 5 bases from J, leaving 6 bases between. This CDR3 region has 12 residues. Looked up from germline, CDR1 is SGHRS and CDR2 is YFSETQ.

The rearrangement links TRBV7-2 to TRBJ1-2; the D gene is possibly TRBD1 (5 bases). Germline V gene lookup returns CDR1 SGHTA and CDR2 FQGNSA. V lost 2 bases and J 8 bases, leaving 15 bases between the germline ends. This CDR3 comprises 14 residues. CDR3 region: CASSLIAGVKGYTF. DNA for the CDR3: TGTGCCAGCAGCTTAATAGCGGGGGTAAAAGGCTACACCTTC.

J is TRBJ2-5 and V is TRBV4-3; possible D gene TRBD1, 5 bases. Per germline, CDR1 LGHNA and CDR2 YSLEER. The CDR3 is 14 amino acids. V was shortened by 4 bases and J by 5 bases, with 14 bases between the two germline ends. The CDR3 sequence is CASSPRYNRETQYF. CDR3 coding DNA: TGCGCCAGCAGCCCTCGATACAACAGGGAGACCCAGTACTTC.

This clonotype was counted a few times. The CDR3 nucleotides read TGTGCCAGCAGCTTGAGAGCATTCGGAGAGCAGTACTTC. It specifies CASSLRAFGEQYF. The chain recombines TRBV5-6 with TRBJ2-7; no clear D gene. Germline V gives CDR1 SGHDT, CDR2 YYEEEE. The CDR3 totals 13 residues. The V end lost 1 base, the J end lost 7 bases, and 12 bases lay between the germline ends.

CDR3 sequence reads: CATSDLIGRAFF. CDR3 bases: TGTGCCACCAGTGATTTGATAGGGAGAGCTTTCTTT. This sequence joins TRBV24-1 and TRBJ1-1; D gene unclear. Trimming took off 0 bases at V and 10 bases at J, with 8 bases between the two ends. The CDR3 runs to 12 residues. Germline V lookup: CDR1 KGHDR, CDR2 SFDVKD.